One sample yielded the 14 T cell receptor beta chains listed below, sequenced in a study of shared clonotypes between healthy human individuals. Here immunoSEQ multiplex PCR was the method, and the copy in TCRdb shows in-frame clones only, minus some. The sample lists millions of clones, about 93% occurring once. Naivety among CD8 cells was defined by CD45RO negativity and positive CCR7 selection, thereby excluding terminally differentiated effector memory CD45RA+ cells. The material sequenced was naive CD8+ T cells from PBMCs. The receptors were sampled from a man aged 18 to 30 in good health. Some clones in this sample may be carry-over from other donors' samples.

As regards this clone: The same CDR3 also results from other DNA sequences found in this sample. This chain joins TRBV27 and TRBJ2-3, with 8 bases fitting TRBD1. The CDR3 totals 15 residues. With V trimmed by 5 bases and J by 0 bases, 4 bases remained unmatched. The germline V gene has CDR1 MNHEY and CDR2 SMNVEV (reference sequence). CDR3 nucleotides: TGTGCCAGCAGTAAAAGGGACAGGAGCACAGATACGCAGTATTTT. This encodes CASSKRDRSTDTQYF.

The J gene is TRBJ1-3, the V gene TRBV28; the D gene is possibly TRBD1 (5 bases). This CDR3 is 17 amino acids long. V lost 2 bases to trimming and J lost 4 bases, with 18 bases between them. Germline lookup yields CDR1 MDHEN and CDR2 SYDVKM. The CDR3 reads CASSLAAGGNLGNTIYF. The CDR3 DNA is TGTGCCAGCAGTTTAGCAGCCGGGGGGAACTTAGGAAACACCATATATTTT. Complete variable domain (other parts from reference TRBV28 and TRBJ1-3): DVKVTQSSRYLVKRTGEKVFLECVQDMDHENMFWYRQDPGLGLRLIYFSYDVKMKEKGDIPEGYSVSREKKERFSLILESASTNQTSMYLCASSLAAGGNLGNTIYFGEGSWLTVV.

The chain employs TRBV9 and TRBJ2-2; D remains ambiguous. The CDR3 has 16 amino acids. Germline CDR1 is SGDLS and CDR2 is YYNGEE. V lost 0 bases and J lost 0, with 9 bases in between. The CDR3 DNA sequence: TGTGCCAGCAGCGTAGGAGGAAAAACGAACACCGGGGAGCTGTTTTTT. Translation gives CASSVGGKTNTGELFF.

CDR3 sequence reads: CASSPIFRGQGAEGTEAFF. The CDR3 DNA follows: TGTGCCAGCAGTCCCATTTTTAGGGGACAGGGGGCGGAAGGCACTGAAGCTTTCTTT. This chain links TRBV28 with TRBJ1-1; 12 nucleotides align to TRBD1. The CDR3 contains 19 residues. Germline values: CDR1 MDHEN, CDR2 SYDVKM. V shed 5 bases and J 4 bases; nucleotides not matched to a gene: 17.

In nucleotides, the CDR3 is TGTGCCAGCAGCCTCGGGGGACTAGCGGGAGTGTCGGGCTACGAGCAGTACTTC. It translates to CASSLGGLAGVSGYEQYF. The V and J genes are TRBV7-3 and TRBJ2-7, with 14 bases lining up with TRBD2. V trimming: 5 bases; J trimming: 3 bases; junction bases outside the gene matches: 12. In germline, CDR1 is SGHTA, CDR2 FQGTGA. The CDR3 runs 18 residues.

This chain joins TRBV5-4 and TRBJ2-3; no clear D. The CDR3 has 15 amino acids. Trimming removed 4 bases at V and 4 bases at J, with 16 bases between. Per germline, CDR1 SGHNT and CDR2 YYREEE (reference sequence). The CDR3 spells CASSPGWGVSDTQYF. DNA of the CDR3: TGTGCCAGCAGCCCAGGATGGGGTGTGTCAGATACGCAGTATTTT.

This rearrangement joins TRBV7-2 to TRBJ1-1; D gene unclear. The CDR3 runs to 13 residues. The V end was cut by 5 bases, the J end by 6 bases, with 13 bases between. The V gene's germline CDR1 is SGHTA and CDR2 FQGNSA. The CDR3 DNA is TGTGCCAGCAGCCAACATGGGATATCTGAAGCTTTCTTT. This translates into CASSQHGISEAFF.

CDR3 sequence: CASSMDESRSQYF. In nucleotides, the CDR3 is TGTGCCAGTAGTATGGACGAGTCTCGGTCGCAGTATTTT. The V and J genes are TRBV19 and TRBJ2-3, with D uncertain. Germline values: CDR1 LNHDA, CDR2 SQIVND (reference sequence). The CDR3 has 13 amino acids. With 3 bases removed from V and 10 bases from J, the gap between germline ends came to 14 bases.

The rearrangement joins TRBV5-4 to TRBJ2-1; unclear D gene. The CDR3 totals 12 residues. Between the trimmed V and J ends, which lost 0 bases and 10 bases, there was a span of 8 bases. The germline V gene has CDR1 SGHNT and CDR2 YYREEE (reference sequence). In DNA form, the CDR3 reads TGTGCCAGCAGCTTGGTAGGCCTAGAGCAGTTCTTC. Encoded protein: CASSLVGLEQFF. Full variable domain (rest looked up from reference TRBV5-4 and TRBJ2-1): ETGVTQSPTHLIKTRGQQVTLRCSSQSGHNTVSWYQQALGQGPQFIFQYYREEENGRGNFPPRFSGLQFPNYSSELNVNALELDDSALYLCASSLVGLEQFFGPGTRLTVL.

The chain carries TRBV29-1 and TRBJ1-2; D gene uncertain. Germline CDR1 reads SQVTM; CDR2 reads ANQGSEA. V was pared by 2 bases and J by 2 bases, with 3 bases between. The CDR3 has 11 residues. The chain's CDR3 is CSVEQNYGYTF. CDR3 nucleotides: TGCAGCGTTGAACAGAACTATGGCTACACCTTC.

V gene TRBV27 combines with J gene TRBJ2-7; 8 bases fit TRBD1. The length of the CDR3 is 15 residues. The germline CDR1 and CDR2 sequences are MNHEY and SMNVEV (reference sequence). V trimming: 5 bases; J trimming: 4 bases; junction bases outside the gene matches: 10. The CDR3 spells CASSQLGDRRYEQYF. The CDR3 DNA sequence: TGTGCCAGCAGTCAGTTGGGGGACAGGAGATACGAGCAGTACTTC.

With regard to this clone: Distinct nucleotide sequences in the sample also encode this CDR3. The chain links TRBV4-3 to TRBJ2-3, with D perhaps matching TRBD2 (5 bases). Germline CDR1 and CDR2: LGHNA and YSLEER. V dropped 1 base and J dropped 0 bases, with 8 bases sitting between them. The length of the CDR3 is 15 residues. The chain's CDR3 is CASSQVGGSTDTQYF. CDR3 DNA: TGCGCCAGCAGCCAAGTTGGCGGGAGCACAGATACGCAGTATTTT.

The genes are TRBV27 and TRBJ2-3; D uncertain. CDR1 and CDR2 (germline): MNHEY, SMNVEV (reference sequence). The CDR3 spans 13 residues. V gave up 5 bases and J gave up 7 bases, with 13 bases separating them. CDR3 in DNA: TGTGCCAGCAGTCAAACAGTGCCACATACGCAGTATTTT. Protein sequence: CASSQTVPHTQYF.

The chain's CDR3 is CASSSQGGYEQYF. The CDR3 DNA sequence: TGTGCCAGCAGCTCACAGGGGGGCTACGAGCAGTACTTC. The chain links TRBV11-2 to TRBJ2-7; 8 bases agree with TRBD1. The V and J ends lost 4 bases and 3 bases, in that order; junction bases with no gene match: 2. Looked up from germline, CDR1 is SGHAT and CDR2 is FQNNGV. The CDR3 has 13 amino acids.